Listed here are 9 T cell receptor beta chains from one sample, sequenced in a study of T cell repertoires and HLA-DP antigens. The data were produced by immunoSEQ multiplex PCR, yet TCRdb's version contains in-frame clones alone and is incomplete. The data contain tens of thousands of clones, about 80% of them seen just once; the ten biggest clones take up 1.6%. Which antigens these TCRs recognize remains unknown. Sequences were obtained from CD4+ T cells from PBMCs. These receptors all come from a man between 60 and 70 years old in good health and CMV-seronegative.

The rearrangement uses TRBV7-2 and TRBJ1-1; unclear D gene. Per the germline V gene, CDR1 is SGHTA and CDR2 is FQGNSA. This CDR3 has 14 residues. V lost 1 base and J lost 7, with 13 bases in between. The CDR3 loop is CASSLEGGGREAFF. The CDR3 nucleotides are TGTGCCAGCAGCTTAGAAGGCGGCGGCCGTGAAGCTTTCTTT.

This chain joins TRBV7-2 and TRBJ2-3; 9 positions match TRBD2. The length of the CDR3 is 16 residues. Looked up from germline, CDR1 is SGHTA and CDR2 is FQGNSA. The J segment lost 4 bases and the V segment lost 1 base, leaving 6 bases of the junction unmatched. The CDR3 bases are TGTGCCAGCAGCTTAGTCGGCGGGAGGGCGGCAGATACGCAGTATTTT. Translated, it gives CASSLVGGRAADTQYF.

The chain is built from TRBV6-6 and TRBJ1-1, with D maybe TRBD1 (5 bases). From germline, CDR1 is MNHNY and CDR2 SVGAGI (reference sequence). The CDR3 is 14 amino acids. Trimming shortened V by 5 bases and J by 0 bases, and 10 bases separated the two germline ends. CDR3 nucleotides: TGTGCCAGCAGTCCTCGGGGGATGAACACTGAAGCTTTCTTT. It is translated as CASSPRGMNTEAFF.

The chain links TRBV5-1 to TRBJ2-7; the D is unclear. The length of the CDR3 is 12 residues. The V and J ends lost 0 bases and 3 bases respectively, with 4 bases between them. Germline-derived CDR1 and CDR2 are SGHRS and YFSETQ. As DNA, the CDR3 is TGCGCCAGCAGCTTGGGTCTCTACGAGCAGTACGTC. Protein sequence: CASSLGLYEQYV.

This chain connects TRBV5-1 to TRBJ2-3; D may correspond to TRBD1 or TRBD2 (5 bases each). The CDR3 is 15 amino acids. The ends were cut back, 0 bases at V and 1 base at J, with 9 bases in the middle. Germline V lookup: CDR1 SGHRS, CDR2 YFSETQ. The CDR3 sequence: CASSLGRGRTDTQYF. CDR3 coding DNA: TGCGCCAGCAGCTTGGGCCGGGGCCGCACAGATACGCAGTATTTT. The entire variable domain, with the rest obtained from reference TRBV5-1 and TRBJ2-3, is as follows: KAGVTQTPRYLIKTRGQQVTLSCSPISGHRSVSWYQQTPGQGLQFLFEYFSETQRNKGNFPGRFSGRQFSNSRSEMNVSTLELGDSALYLCASSLGRGRTDTQYFGPGTRLTVL.

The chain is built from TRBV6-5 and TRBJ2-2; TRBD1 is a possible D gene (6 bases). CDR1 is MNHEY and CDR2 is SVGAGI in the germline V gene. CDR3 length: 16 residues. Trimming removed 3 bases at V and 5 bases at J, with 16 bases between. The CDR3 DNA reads TGTGCCAGCAGTTATCGGGGACATTTAGGGACCGGGGAGCTGTTTTTT. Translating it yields CASSYRGHLGTGELFF.

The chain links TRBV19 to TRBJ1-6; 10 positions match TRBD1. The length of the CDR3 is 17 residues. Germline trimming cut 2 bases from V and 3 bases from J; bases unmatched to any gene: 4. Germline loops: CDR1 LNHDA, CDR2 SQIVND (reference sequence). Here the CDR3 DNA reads TGTGCCAGTAGTATACGACAGGGGGCTATCTATAATTCACCCCTCCACTTT. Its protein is CASSIRQGAIYNSPLHF.

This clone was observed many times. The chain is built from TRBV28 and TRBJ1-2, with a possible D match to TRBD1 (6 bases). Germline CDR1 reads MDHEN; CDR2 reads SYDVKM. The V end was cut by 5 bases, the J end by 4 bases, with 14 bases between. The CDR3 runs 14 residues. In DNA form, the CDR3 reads TGTGCCAGCAGTGAACAGGGACCCTCCTATGGCTACACCTTC. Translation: CASSEQGPSYGYTF.

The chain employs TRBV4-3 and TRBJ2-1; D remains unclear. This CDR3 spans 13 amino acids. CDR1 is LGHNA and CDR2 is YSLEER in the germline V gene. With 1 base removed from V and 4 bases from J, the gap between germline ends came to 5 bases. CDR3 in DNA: TGCGCCAGCAGCCAAGTTCCTTACAATGAGCAGTTCTTC. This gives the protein CASSQVPYNEQFF.